This entry concerns a single T cell receptor beta chain. Its antigen remains undetermined. No base-level quality is on record; no much larger clone is a single base apart. Spanning cysteine to phenylalanine, the CDR3 consists of 13 amino acids. The DNA shown is the 39-base CDR3, in frame from base 1. The germline V gene (reference sequence) specifies SGHNT as CDR1 and YYREEE as CDR2. Germline trimming: 7 bases from V, 2 bases from J; junction bases outside gene matches: 3. In Seattle, one collaborating source enrolled patients while the infection was active and tracked those patients longitudinally over the course of disease. Each collaborating institution followed its own protocols to collect whole blood in K2EDTA tubes. For TCRbeta analysis, collaborator samples were shipped as frozen whole blood, as isolated PBMCs, or as DNA extracted from either sample type. This entry belongs to a study of blood T cell repertoires in COVID-19 (dated by TCRdb to between 2020 and 2021). In terms of the full investigation: Collaborator samples came from the United States, Italy and Spain and covered acute and convalescent phases of COVID-19. The material from the prospective study consisted of cDNA or gDNA derived from T cells, B-cell-depleted T cells, or PBMCs. Subjects who had been exposed to COVID-19, were actively infected with it, or had recovered from it provided the deeply sampled blood TCRbeta repertoires that made up the dataset. The repertoires were released in a freely available public database meant as a resource for research on the immune response to SARS-CoV-2. Samples were obtained from the ongoing ImmuneRACE study (first 160 participants) and from 1,254 subjects provided by 6 global collaborators. A de-identified subject ID, COVID-19 status, age in years and sex were almost always included in the sample metadata. HLA class I and class II types, where available, came from metadata supplied by the sample provider rather than from assay-based typing. Here is what the overall study found, with its caveats: Clinical and demographic metadata were provided uncurated, with the amount varying by source and participant.

TCRbeta CDR3 regions were amplified from genomic DNA using the immunoSEQ Assay, a bias-controlled multiplex PCR. For the original study's pipeline: The number of nucleated cells in each sample was estimated by amplification of reference gene primers within the assay. Sequence reads were collapsed and filtered to measure the absolute abundance of every unique TCRbeta CDR3 rearrangement. For each sample, productive Simpson clonality was calculated by taking the square root of Simpson's diversity index across productive rearrangements. Held by TCRdb, this immuneACCESS table contains in-frame sequences only and omits some clones. Under half of the omission traces to an unresolved V gene where checked; the cause of the rest is unknown. The V and J calls and the clone size are those of that table, but D and trimming were determined from the DNA. This sample comprises about 230,000 clones, roughly 79% of them detected only once. The top ten hold 7.5% of the sample.

Recombination joined TRBV5-4 with TRBJ1-2; 9 junctional bases match TRBD1. This TCR was recovered from an elderly woman with COVID-19, enrolled during active disease. The sequenced material came from peripheral blood. The CDR3 protein: CASATGGNYGYTF. DNA sequence: TGTGCCAGCGCGACAGGGGGAAACTATGGCTACACCTTC.